These 19 T cell receptor beta chains came from one sample sequenced in a study of T cells in women clearing cervical HPV infection. The protocol was immunoSEQ multiplex PCR, while the TCRdb copy is restricted to in-frame clones and leaves out a portion. Recorded for this sample: roughly 48,000 clones. The sequenced sample was blood buffy coat. The receptor source for this set is a woman aged 18 to 75 with a cervical HPV16 infection that either progressed to CIN3+ or cleared (not recorded which).

As regards this clone: Read sequence stops 3 residues before the CDR3 end, and the germline J gene provides the missing end. V is TRBV4-1 and J is TRBJ1-5; TRBD1 agrees at 9 bases. V dropped 1 base and J dropped 7; count of bases not matched to a gene: 2. Germline V gene sequence: CDR1 MGHRA, CDR2 YSYEKL. The CDR3 is 14 residues long. The sequenced part of the CDR3 DNA is TGCGCCAGCAGCCAAGGGGACAGGGCCCAGCCC. This sequence encodes CASSQGDRAQP. The whole CDR3 protein reads CASSQGDRAQPQHF.

A word on this clone: The missing CDR3 end, 3 residues past where the read stops, is filled in from the germline J gene. The chain is built from TRBV20-1 and TRBJ1-2, with TRBD1 matching 8 bases. This CDR3 is 13 amino acids long. Germline V gene data show CDR1 as DFQATT and CDR2 as SNEGSKA (reference sequence). The ends lost 6 bases at V and 4 bases at J; junction bases unmatched: 7. The part of the CDR3 DNA that was read is TGCAGTGCGAGTACGACAGGGGTCTATGGC. It yields the protein CSASTTGVYG. The CDR3 in full is CSASTTGVYGYTF.

Of note for this clone: Read coverage stops 3 residues before the CDR3 terminus; the germline J gene supplies the remainder. The chain joins TRBV5-1 to TRBJ2-7; D perhaps matches TRBD1 (7 bases). The CDR3 covers 15 residues. Germline CDR1 and CDR2: SGHRS and YFSETQ. Trimming pared 5 bases from V and 0 bases from J, leaving 15 bases between. Partial CDR3 DNA: TGCGCCAGCAGTTGGGGGGACAGAGACTCCTACGAG. Protein product: CASSWGDRDSYE. From start to end, the CDR3 is CASSWGDRDSYEQYF. The whole variable domain, filled in from reference TRBV5-1 and TRBJ2-7, reads KAGVTQTPRYLIKTRGQQVTLSCSPISGHRSVSWYQQTPGQGLQFLFEYFSETQRNKGNFPGRFSGRQFSNSRSEMNVSTLELGDSALYLCASSWGDRDSYEQYFGPGTRLTVT.

Regarding this clone: Read sequence stops 3 residues before the CDR3 end, and the germline J gene provides the missing end. This chain joins TRBV28 and TRBJ2-3, with 10 bases aligning to TRBD2. Germline V gene lookup returns CDR1 MDHEN and CDR2 SYDVKM. Trimming removed 6 bases from V and 4 bases from J; junction bases left unmatched: 7. CDR3 size: 15 residues. The chain's CDR3 is CASSSGTSVADTQYF. The part of the CDR3 DNA that was read is TGTGCCAGCAGCTCCGGGACTAGCGTGGCAGATACG. The complete variable domain, with remaining parts taken from reference TRBV28 and TRBJ2-3, reads DVKVTQSSRYLVKRTGEKVFLECVQDMDHENMFWYRQDPGLGLRLIYFSYDVKMKEKGDIPEGYSVSREKKERFSLILESASTNQTSMYLCASSSGTSVADTQYFGPGTRLTVL.

Regarding this clone: The CDR3 is cut off 3 residues early in the read; its end comes from the germline J gene. The chain uses TRBV30 and TRBJ2-7, with D uncertain. The germline V and J ends were trimmed by 1 base and 0 bases, with 7 bases remaining between them. The CDR3 extends over 13 amino acids. Germline values: CDR1 GTSNPN, CDR2 SVGIG (reference sequence). CDR3 DNA, as far as it was read: TGTGCCTGGAGTGACGCACTCTCCTACGAG. Translation gives CAWSDALSYE. The CDR3 in full is CAWSDALSYEQYF.

Comment on this clone: Coverage ceases 3 residues before the CDR3 finishes, and the germline J gene fills in the end. This chain uses TRBV18 with TRBJ1-4; D perhaps matches TRBD1 (6 bases). Deletions cut 5 bases from V and 7 bases from J, with 14 bases between. The CDR3 is 14 residues long. Germline V CDR1 and CDR2: KGHSH, LQKENI. CDR3 bases read: TGTGCCAGCTCATCGCCAGGGGTTGGTGAAAAA. It translates to CASSSPGVGEK. The entire CDR3 reads CASSSPGVGEKLFF.

Comments on this clone: The read stops 3 residues short of the end of the CDR3; the missing end is completed from the germline J gene. The chain recombines TRBV14 with TRBJ1-1; maybe TRBD1 (5 bases). Germline CDR1 is SGHDN and CDR2 is FVKESK. Trimming left V 0 bases short and J 1 base short, with 9 bases between. The CDR3 spans 15 residues. The CDR3 sequence is CASSQDLRANTEAFF. CDR3 DNA, as far as it was read: TGTGCCAGCAGCCAAGACCTCAGGGCGAACACTGAA.

The CDR3: CASSVVQGGEQFF. CDR3 DNA, as far as it was read: TGTGCCAGCAGCGTAGTGCAGGGTGGTGAG. This chain links TRBV9 with TRBJ2-1, with D maybe TRBD1 (5 bases). From the germline J gene comes the end of the CDR3, since the read stops 3 residues before it. Germline V gene lookup returns CDR1 SGDLS and CDR2 YYNGEE. The CDR3 runs 13 residues. The germline V and J ends were trimmed by 0 bases and 9 bases, with 10 bases remaining between them.

Comments on this clone: The read comes to an end 3 residues before the CDR3 does, leaving the germline J gene to fill in the end. The chain employs TRBV20-1 and TRBJ2-1; 9 bases line up with TRBD2. After removal of 5 bases from V and 5 bases from J, the junction contained 7 bases not matched to a gene. The V gene's germline CDR1 is DFQATT and CDR2 SNEGSKA (reference sequence). The CDR3 sequence is 14 residues long. The DNA read from the CDR3 is TGCAGTGCTTATAGCGGGAGTGGTGACAATGAG. Amino acids: CSAYSGSGDNE. The whole CDR3 is CSAYSGSGDNEQFF.

For this clone: The read terminates 3 residues ahead of where the CDR3 ends, so the germline J gene completes it. The V and J genes are TRBV20-1 and TRBJ1-2; D remains unclear. CDR3 length: 15 amino acids. The V and J ends lost 5 bases and 5 bases respectively, with 21 bases between them. The germline gives CDR1 DFQATT, CDR2 SNEGSKA (reference sequence). The CDR3 protein is CSARPYIRVVYGYTF. The part of the CDR3 DNA that was read is TGCAGTGCTCGCCCTTATATTAGGGTGGTGTATGGC.

About this clone itself: With the read ending 3 residues before the CDR3 end, the germline J gene is used to fill in that end. This sequence joins TRBV30 and TRBJ2-7; 7 nucleotides line up with TRBD1. The germline V gene has CDR1 GTSNPN and CDR2 SVGIG (reference sequence). The CDR3 is 13 residues long. V shed 7 bases, J shed 3 bases, and the junction held 9 bases outside the gene matches. The chain's CDR3 is CASHRGLGYEQYF. CDR3 DNA, as far as it was read: TGTGCCTCCCACAGGGGATTGGGCTACGAG.

In the case of this clone: The observed sequence ends 3 residues before the CDR3 terminus, with the missing tail filled in from the germline J gene. V is TRBV29-1 and J is TRBJ1-2, with 9 bases matching TRBD1. CDR3 length: 17 amino acids. Germline V gene data show CDR1 as SQVTM and CDR2 as ANQGSEA. Germline trimming cut 8 bases from V and 0 bases from J; bases unmatched to any gene: 16. The CDR3 loop reads CSIRQGGNLIANYGYTF. The sequenced CDR3 bases are TGCAGCATACGACAGGGGGGGAATCTTATAGCTAACTATGGC.

Concerning this clone: The junction and the germline gene differ at one end; a read error may be behind it. The read stops 3 residues short of the end of the CDR3; the missing end is completed from the germline J gene. The chain joins TRBV19 to TRBJ2-4; 8 bases align to TRBD1. Germline V lookup: CDR1 LNHDA, CDR2 SQIVND (reference sequence). The CDR3 contains 13 residues. Partial CDR3 DNA: TGTGCCAGTAGGATAGGACAGGGCCAGCCT. Amino acid sequence: CASRIGQGQP. The entire CDR3 sequence reads CASRIGQGQPQYF.

Concerning this clone itself: The CDR3 end lies 3 residues beyond the end of the read and is filled in from the germline J gene. This chain joins TRBV7-9 and TRBJ2-3; the match to TRBD2 covers 10 bases. J lost 1 base, V lost 5 bases, and 3 bases had no gene match. The CDR3 is 15 residues long. The germline CDR1 and CDR2 sequences are SEHNR and FQNEAQ (reference sequence). This chain's CDR3 is CASSISGGGTDTQYF. The CDR3 DNA, read in part, is TGTGCCAGCAGCATAAGCGGGGGGGGCACAGATACG.

On this clone: The observed sequence ends 3 residues before the CDR3 terminus, with the missing tail filled in from the germline J gene. The V call is TRBV9, the J call TRBJ2-5; no definite D call. The CDR3 spans 14 residues. Germline CDR1 reads SGDLS; CDR2 reads YYNGEE. Trimming left V 4 bases short and J 4 bases short, with 14 bases between. The CDR3 DNA, read in part, is TGTGCCAGCAGCTTCTCTACGGGTGGAGAGACC. This translates into CASSFSTGGET. The entire CDR3 reads CASSFSTGGETQYF.

Remarks on this clone: The CDR3 end falls 3 residues outside the read, so it is completed with the germline J gene. The chain employs TRBV2 and TRBJ1-6; tentatively, D is TRBD1 (5 bases). This CDR3 contains 15 residues. Germline assignment: CDR1 SNHLY and CDR2 FYNNEI. Trimming pared 2 bases from V and 7 bases from J, leaving 12 bases between. CDR3 DNA, as far as it was read: TGTGCCAGCAGTGAAATGCAGGGAGGGAATTCACCC. Its translation: CASSEMQGGNSP. The complete CDR3 sequence is CASSEMQGGNSPLHF.

As concerns this clone: The read is 3 residues too short to cover the CDR3 end, so that end is filled in from the germline J gene. The J gene is TRBJ2-3, the V gene TRBV7-6, with D perhaps matching TRBD2 (6 bases). The CDR3 totals 17 residues. Looked up from germline, CDR1 is SGHVS and CDR2 is FNYEAQ. Deletions cut 5 bases from V and 2 bases from J, with 20 bases between. This chain's CDR3 is CASSPRRGLTITDTQYF. CDR3 DNA (partial): TGTGCCAGCAGCCCCCGGAGGGGACTGACAATCACAGATACG.

As concerns this clone: The CDR3 extends 3 residues past the end of the read, so its final part is completed from the germline J gene. The V call is TRBV7-8, the J call TRBJ1-3; 9 bases map to TRBD1. Germline V gene data show CDR1 as SGHVS and CDR2 as FQNEAQ. Trimming took 5 bases from V and 1 from J; bases not matched to a gene: 9. This CDR3 spans 17 amino acids. The CDR3: CASSPTGQGISGNTIYF. The CDR3 bases that were read are TGTGCCAGCAGCCCAACCGGACAGGGGATTTCTGGAAACACC.

As concerns this clone: Read coverage stops 3 residues before the CDR3 terminus; the germline J gene supplies the remainder. The chain recombines TRBV5-8 with TRBJ2-2; TRBD1 might be the D (6 bases). V was shortened by 4 bases and J by 2 bases, with 12 bases between the two germline ends. The CDR3 is 15 amino acids. The germline CDR1 and CDR2 sequences are SGHTS and YDEGEE. The chain's CDR3 is CASSSGTRNTGELFF. The covered CDR3 bases are TGTGCCAGCAGCAGTGGGACACGTAACACCGGGGAG. The whole variable domain, filled in from reference TRBV5-8 and TRBJ2-2, reads EAGVTQSPTHLIKTRGQQATLRCSPISGHTSVYWYQQALGLGLQFLLWYDEGEERNRGNFPPRFSGRQFPNYSSELNVNALELEDSALYLCASSSGTRNTGELFFGEGSRLTVL.